A selection of T cell receptor beta chains follows, all from one sample in a study of identical twins. Each CDR3 protein is one row after TCRdb ran MiXCR on the 5' RACE reads. The sample has roughly 700,000 distinct CDR3 sequences, under 9% seen once. A further study also used this sample, focusing on yellow fever vaccine responses in identical twins.

Sequencing input: PBMCs. Receptor source: a young woman in good health. The CDR3 runs from the conserved cysteine through the conserved F or W. The D gene is left open where the match is weak. Clone sizes are given selectively: once, few, many, or a class where the clone is expanded.

clone_size: -
j_call: TRBJ1-2
v_call: TRBV4-2
d_call: TRBD1
cdr3_aa: CASSQRTGGNYGYTF
cdr3_nt: TGTGCCAGCAGCCAAAGGACAGGGGGCAACTATGGCTACACCTTC

clone_size: -
j_call: TRBJ2-7
v_call: TRBV6-5
d_call: -
cdr3_aa: CASSSSAGTPYEQYF
cdr3_nt: TGTGCCAGCAGTTCCTCTGCCGGGACACCCTACGAGCAGTACTTC

clone_size: few
j_call: TRBJ2-2
v_call: TRBV12-3/TRBV12-4
d_call: TRBD2
cdr3_aa: CASRPTSRDTGELFF
cdr3_nt: TGTGCCAGCAGACCGACTAGCCGGGACACCGGGGAGCTGTTTTTT

clone_size: -
j_call: TRBJ1-6
v_call: TRBV5-4
d_call: -
cdr3_aa: CASSLAGVPGSSYNSPLHF
cdr3_nt: TGTGCCAGCAGCTTGGCCGGTGTCCCGGGGAGCTCCTATAATTCACCCCTCCACTTT

clone_size: few
j_call: TRBJ2-7
v_call: TRBV6-2/TRBV6-3
d_call: TRBD1
cdr3_aa: CASSIPQTGGSLYEQYF
cdr3_nt: TGTGCCAGCAGTATCCCCCAAACAGGGGGATCCCTTTACGAGCAGTACTTC

clone_size: -
j_call: TRBJ2-7
v_call: TRBV28
d_call: -
cdr3_aa: CASSGGRAGGYF
cdr3_nt: TGTGCCAGCAGCGGGGGCAGAGCCGGGGGGTACTTC

clone_size: few
j_call: TRBJ2-4
v_call: TRBV7-9
d_call: -
cdr3_aa: CASSNGGVSKNIQYF
cdr3_nt: TGTGCCAGCAGCAATGGCGGGGTGTCCAAAAACATTCAGTACTTC

clone_size: many
j_call: TRBJ2-2
v_call: TRBV5-1
d_call: -
cdr3_aa: CASSPSYAGELFF
cdr3_nt: TGCGCCAGCAGCCCCTCTTACGCCGGGGAGCTGTTTTTT

clone_size: few
j_call: TRBJ2-7
v_call: TRBV21-1
d_call: -
cdr3_aa: CASSTSGTSSYEQYF
cdr3_nt: TGTGCCAGCAGCACATCCGGGACTAGCAGCTACGAGCAGTACTTC

clone_size: -
j_call: TRBJ2-3
v_call: TRBV11-2
d_call: TRBD2
cdr3_aa: CASSLTSGFGDTQYF
cdr3_nt: TGTGCCAGCAGCTTGACTAGCGGATTTGGTGATACGCAGTATTTT

clone_size: -
j_call: TRBJ2-7
v_call: TRBV7-9
d_call: TRBD2
cdr3_aa: CASSPGSGRTLGEQYF
cdr3_nt: TGTGCCAGCAGCCCGGGTAGCGGGAGGACGTTGGGCGAGCAGTACTTC

clone_size: -
j_call: TRBJ2-4
v_call: TRBV11-2
d_call: TRBD1
cdr3_aa: CASSLGGTGVIQYF
cdr3_nt: TGTGCCAGCAGCTTAGGCGGGACAGGGGTGATTCAGTACTTC

clone_size: -
j_call: TRBJ2-7
v_call: TRBV7-3
d_call: TRBD1
cdr3_aa: CASSRDSGSYEQYF
cdr3_nt: TGTGCCAGCAGCCGGGACAGTGGATCTTACGAGCAGTACTTC

clone_size: many
j_call: TRBJ2-6
v_call: TRBV12-3/TRBV12-4
d_call: -
cdr3_aa: CASSQLGANVLTF
cdr3_nt: TGTGCCAGCAGTCAGTTGGGGGCCAACGTCCTGACTTTC